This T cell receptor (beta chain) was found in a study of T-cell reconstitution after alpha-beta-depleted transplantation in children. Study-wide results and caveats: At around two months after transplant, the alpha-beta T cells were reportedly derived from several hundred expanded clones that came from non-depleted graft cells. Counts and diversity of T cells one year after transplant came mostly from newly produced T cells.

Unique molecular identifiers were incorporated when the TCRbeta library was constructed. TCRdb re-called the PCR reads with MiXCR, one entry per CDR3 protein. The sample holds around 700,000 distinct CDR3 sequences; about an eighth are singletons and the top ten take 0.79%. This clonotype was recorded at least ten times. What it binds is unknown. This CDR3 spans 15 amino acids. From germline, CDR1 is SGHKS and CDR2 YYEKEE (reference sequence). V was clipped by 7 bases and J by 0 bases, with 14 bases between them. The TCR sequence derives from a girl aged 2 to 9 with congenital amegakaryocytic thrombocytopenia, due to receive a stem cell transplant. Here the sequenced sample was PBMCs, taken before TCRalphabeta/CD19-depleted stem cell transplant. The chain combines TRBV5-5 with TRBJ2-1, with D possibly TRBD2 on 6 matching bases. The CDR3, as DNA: TGTGCCAGCGAACAACGGGAGATCTCCTACAATGAGCAGTTCTTC. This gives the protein CASEQREISYNEQFF.